The clone carrying this T cell receptor (beta chain) has at least ten counts. The data stem from a study of early T cells in non-severe SARS-CoV-2 infection. Whole-study context: Alpha and beta chains were unpaired, from unsorted whole-blood bulk RNA.

The CDR3 runs to 17 residues. From germline, CDR1 is SGHTA and CDR2 FQGNSA. V shed 5 bases, J shed 6 bases, and the junction held 16 bases outside the gene matches. Individually, cDNA molecules had unique molecular identifiers attached to them. TCRdb reprocessed the 5' RACE reads via MiXCR and lists one record per CDR3 protein. Counted here are under 70,000 distinct CDR3 sequences, 5.5% to 7% occurring once; the ten biggest clones make up 3% to 3.5%. The rearrangement uses TRBV7-2 and TRBJ2-1; 7 nucleotides agree with TRBD2. This specimen consisted of whole blood, obtained at baseline. The TCR was taken from an adult who was a healthcare worker with PCR-confirmed SARS-CoV-2 infection or an uninfected control (not recorded which). In DNA form, the CDR3 reads TGTGCCAGCAGCGGACGGACTAGTTTAAAGCCTGGCAATGAGCAGTTCTTC. This gives the protein CASSGRTSLKPGNEQFF. Variable domain in full (rest from reference TRBV7-2 and TRBJ2-1): GAGVSQSPSNKVTEKGKDVELRCDPISGHTALYWYRQSLGQGLEFLIYFQGNSAPDKSGLPSDRFSAERTGGSVSTLTIQRTQQEDSAVYLCASSGRTSLKPGNEQFFGPGTRLTVL.